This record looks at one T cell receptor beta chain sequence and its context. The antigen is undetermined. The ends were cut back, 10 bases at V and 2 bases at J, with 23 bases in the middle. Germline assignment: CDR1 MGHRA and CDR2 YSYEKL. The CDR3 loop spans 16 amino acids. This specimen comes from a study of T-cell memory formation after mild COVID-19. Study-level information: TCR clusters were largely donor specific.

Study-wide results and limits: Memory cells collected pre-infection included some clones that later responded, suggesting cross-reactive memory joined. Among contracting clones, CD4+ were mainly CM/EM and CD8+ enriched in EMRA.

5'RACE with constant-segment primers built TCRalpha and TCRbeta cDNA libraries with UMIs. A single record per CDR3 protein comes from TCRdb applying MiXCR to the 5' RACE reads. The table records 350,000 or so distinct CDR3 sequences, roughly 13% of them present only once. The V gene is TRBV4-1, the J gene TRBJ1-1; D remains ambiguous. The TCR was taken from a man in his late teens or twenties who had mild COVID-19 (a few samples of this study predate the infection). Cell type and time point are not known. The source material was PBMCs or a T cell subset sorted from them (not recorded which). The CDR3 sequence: CATTPRGLETNTEAFF. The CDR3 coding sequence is TGCGCCACTACGCCGCGAGGACTTGAGACAAACACTGAAGCTTTCTTT.